The clone carrying this TCR beta chain has a single count. Its antigen is currently unknown. This CDR3 region has 14 residues. Germline V lookup: CDR1 SGHKS, CDR2 YYEKEE (reference sequence). Trimming left V 0 bases short and J 0 bases short, with 6 bases between. The data originate from a study of persistence of HIV-infected CD4 T cells. Across the whole study: Donors had been on suppressive ART for a median of approximately eight years. Whole-study findings and limits: Bulk TCR data could not be restricted to HIV-1-infected CMV-responding cells.

The libraries were made with immunoSEQ version 4 in survey mode. Using immunoSEQ multiplex PCR, the repertoire was profiled, and TCRdb retains in-frame clones only, with some absent. The table lists 35,000 to 45,000 clones, 88% of them singletons. Nonspecific anti-CD3/anti-CD28 bead stimulation represents the broad CD4+ T cell repertoire. Sorting of responding CD4+ T cells relied on upregulated CD40 ligand together with CD69. CD8-depleted PBMCs were stimulated about 17 hours with anti-CD28/CD49d costimulation, CD40-blocking antibody and enfuvirtide. This TCR derives from an adult woman with HIV who was CMV-seropositive. The chain uses TRBV5-5 and TRBJ1-1; D not certain. The specimen comprised CD4+ T cells sorted from PBMCs after roughly 18-hour stimulation, sampled from a patient who received antiretroviral therapy. The CDR3 DNA reads TGTGCCAGCAGCTTGGCAGTGTTGAACACTGAAGCTTTCTTT. Its translation is CASSLAVLNTEAFF.